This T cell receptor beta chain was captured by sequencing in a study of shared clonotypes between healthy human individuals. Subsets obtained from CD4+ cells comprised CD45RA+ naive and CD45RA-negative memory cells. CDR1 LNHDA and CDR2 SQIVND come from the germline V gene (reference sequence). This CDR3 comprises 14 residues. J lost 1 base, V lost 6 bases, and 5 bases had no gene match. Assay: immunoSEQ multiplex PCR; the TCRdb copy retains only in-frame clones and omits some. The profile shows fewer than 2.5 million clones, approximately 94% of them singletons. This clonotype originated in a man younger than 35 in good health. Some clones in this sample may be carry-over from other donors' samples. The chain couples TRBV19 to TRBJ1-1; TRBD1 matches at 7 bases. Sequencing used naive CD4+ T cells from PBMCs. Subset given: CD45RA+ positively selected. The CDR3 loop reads CASRTGRENTEAFF. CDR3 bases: TGTGCCAGTAGGACAGGGCGCGAGAACACTGAAGCTTTCTTT.